Listed below are T cell receptor beta chains from one sample, sequenced in a study of shared clonotypes between healthy human individuals. TCRdb keeps only in-frame clones here, not all; method: immunoSEQ multiplex PCR. The sample lists 2 million to 2.5 million clones; approximately 95% were seen once. Sequenced input: naive CD4+ T cells sorted from blood. Receptors were obtained from a man younger than 35 in good health. CDR3s include the opening cysteine and the closing phenylalanine or tryptophan. A D gene is named only where the DNA matches it firmly. Where a row states a size, it is once, few, many or the class of an expanded clone; other rows omit it.

V,J,D,size,CDR3,DNA
TRBV5-1,TRBJ2-3,NA,NA,CASSPPRPPSHTDTQYF,TGCGCCAGCAGCCCCCCCCGCCCACCGTCTCACACAGATACGCAGTATTTT
TRBV30,TRBJ1-1,TRBD1,once,CAWSVGGTVNTEAFF,TGTGCCTGGAGTGTAGGGGGGACAGTGAACACTGAAGCTTTCTTT
TRBV19,TRBJ2-7,NA,NA,CASSRYRDDGYEQYF,TGTGCCAGTAGTAGATACCGGGATGATGGTTACGAGCAGTACTTC
TRBV11-2,TRBJ2-4,NA,NA,CASSLVGAQNIQYF,TGTGCCAGCAGCTTAGTTGGGGCCCAAAACATTCAGTACTTC
TRBV6-6,TRBJ2-5,TRBD2,NA,CASSYGTSSETQYF,TGTGCCAGCAGTTACGGGACTAGCAGCGAGACCCAGTACTTC
TRBV5-1,TRBJ2-5,NA,NA,CASNLGVIQETQYF,TGCGCCAGCAATTTGGGAGTTATACAAGAGACCCAGTACTTC
TRBV7-2,TRBJ2-7,NA,NA,CASSLGGRNYEQYF,TGTGCCAGCAGCTTAGGAGGGCGAAACTACGAGCAGTACTTC
TRBV7-2,TRBJ1-2,NA,NA,CASSPNGIPANYGYTF,TGTGCCAGCAGCCCCAACGGGATTCCAGCTAACTATGGCTACACCTTC
TRBV27,TRBJ2-4,NA,NA,CASSFRVVDKNIQYF,TGTGCCAGCAGTTTCCGCGTCGTGGACAAAAACATTCAGTACTTC
TRBV29-1,TRBJ1-5,NA,NA,CSVGVGANQPQHF,TGCAGCGTTGGGGTAGGGGCTAATCAGCCCCAGCATTTT
TRBV5-4,TRBJ2-2,NA,NA,CASSLETGELFF,TGTGCCAGCAGCTTAGAGACCGGGGAGCTGTTTTTT
TRBV7-2,TRBJ1-1,NA,NA,CASSLEAMNTEAFF,TGTGCCAGCAGCTTAGAGGCGATGAACACTGAAGCTTTCTTT
TRBV2,TRBJ2-7,NA,NA,CASSERSYEQYF,TGTGCCAGCAGTGAGAGGTCCTACGAGCAGTACTTC